This T cell receptor (beta chain) was observed in a study of T cell responses to AZD1222 COVID-19 vaccine. Study results and limitations: Repertoire sampling happened only post peak T cell response.

The CDR3 runs 11 residues. V lost 3 bases to trimming and J lost 0 bases, with 0 bases between them. In its sample, this clone was seen once. The antigen is undetermined. Other nucleotide sequences from this sample produce the same CDR3. Libraries were prepared by immunoSEQ multiplex PCR; TCRdb keeps only in-frame clonotypes and omits some of them. The sample yields 70,000 to 80,000 clones, less than 85% seen once. The receptor was isolated from an adult who received the AZD1222 COVID-19 vaccine. The chain is built from TRBV12-3 or TRBV12-4 and TRBJ2-7; the D is unclear. Source: peripheral blood, taken 28 days after the second AZD1222 dose. The DNA of the CDR3 is TGTGCCAGCAGTTTCTCCTACGAGCAGTACTTC. This gives the protein CASSFSYEQYF.